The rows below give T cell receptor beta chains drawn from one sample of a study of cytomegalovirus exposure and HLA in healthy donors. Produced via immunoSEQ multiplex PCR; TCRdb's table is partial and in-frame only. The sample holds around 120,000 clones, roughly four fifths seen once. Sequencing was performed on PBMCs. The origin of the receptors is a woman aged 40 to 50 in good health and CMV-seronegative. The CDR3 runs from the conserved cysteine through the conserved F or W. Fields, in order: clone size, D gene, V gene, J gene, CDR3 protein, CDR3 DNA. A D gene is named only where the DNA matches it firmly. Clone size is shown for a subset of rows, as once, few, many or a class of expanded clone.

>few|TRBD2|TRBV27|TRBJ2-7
CASSSAGGSYEQYF
TGTGCCAGCAGTTCGGCGGGGGGATCATACGAGCAGTACTTC
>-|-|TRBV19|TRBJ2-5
CASSIDQVGTQYF
TGTGCCAGTAGTATAGATCAAGTCGGGACCCAGTACTTC
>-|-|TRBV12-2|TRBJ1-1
CASRLTGPLMNTEAFF
TGTGCAAGTCGCCTAACAGGCCCACTTATGAACACTGAAGCTTTCTTT
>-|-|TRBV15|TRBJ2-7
CATSSKGGQGEQYF
TGTGCCACCAGCAGCAAAGGCGGCCAGGGGGAGCAGTACTTC
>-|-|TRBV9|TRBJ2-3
CASSVGWREGGADTQYF
TGTGCCAGCAGCGTAGGGTGGCGGGAAGGGGGCGCAGATACGCAGTATTTT
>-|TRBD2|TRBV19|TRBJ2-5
CASNKGLGQETQYF
TGTGCCAGTAACAAGGGACTAGGACAAGAGACCCAGTACTTC
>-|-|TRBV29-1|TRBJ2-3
CSVEGGRKADTQYF
TGCAGCGTTGAGGGTGGGAGGAAGGCAGATACGCAGTATTTT
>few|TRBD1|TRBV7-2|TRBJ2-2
CASSRQGYTGELFF
TGTGCCAGCAGCCGACAGGGGTACACCGGGGAGCTGTTTTTT
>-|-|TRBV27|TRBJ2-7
CASRRGSDEQYF
TGTGCCAGCAGGCGGGGTTCCGACGAGCAGTACTTC
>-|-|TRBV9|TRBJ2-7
CAPRATAYEQYF
TGTGCCCCCAGGGCTACGGCCTACGAGCAGTACTTC
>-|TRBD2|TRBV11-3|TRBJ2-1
CASSLLADAYNEQFF
TGTGCCAGCAGCCTCCTAGCGGACGCCTACAATGAGCAGTTCTTC
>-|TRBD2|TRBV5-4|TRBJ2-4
CASSGGLAPNIQYF
TGTGCCAGCAGCGGGGGACTAGCGCCAAACATTCAGTACTTC
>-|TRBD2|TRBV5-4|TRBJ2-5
CASSDGGFQETQYF
TGTGCCAGCAGCGACGGGGGGTTCCAAGAGACCCAGTACTTC
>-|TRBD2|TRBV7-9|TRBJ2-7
CASSLVSGRAYEQYF
TGTGCCAGCAGCTTAGTTAGCGGGAGAGCCTACGAGCAGTACTTC
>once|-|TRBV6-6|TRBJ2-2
CASSYFSRGTGELFF
TGTGCCAGCAGTTACTTTTCAAGGGGAACCGGGGAGCTGTTTTTT
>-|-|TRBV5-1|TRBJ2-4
CASSSANDALAKNSQYF
TGCGCCAGCAGTTCCGCGAACGATGCTCTAGCCAAAAACAGTCAGTACTTC
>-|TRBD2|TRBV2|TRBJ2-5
CASSLSTSGGTQETQYF
TGTGCCAGCAGCCTTTCGACTAGCGGGGGCACCCAAGAGACCCAGTACTTC
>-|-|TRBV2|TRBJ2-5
CASVVYQETQYF
TGTGCCAGCGTAGTGTACCAAGAGACCCAGTACTTC
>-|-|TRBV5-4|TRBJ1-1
CASSFGQRNTEAFF
TGTGCCAGCAGCTTTGGACAGCGGAACACTGAAGCTTTCTTT
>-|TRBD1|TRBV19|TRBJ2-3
CASSIFPGGGTDTQYF
TGTGCCAGTAGTATTTTTCCAGGGGGCGGCACAGATACGCAGTATTTT
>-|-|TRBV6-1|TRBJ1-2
CASQTGSSLSYGYTF
TGTGCCAGTCAGACGGGGTCGTCCCTTTCGTATGGCTACACCTTC
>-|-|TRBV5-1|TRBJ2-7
CASSLTLTGLSSYEQYF
TGCGCCAGCAGCCTGACCTTGACAGGTCTTAGCTCCTACGAGCAGTACTTC
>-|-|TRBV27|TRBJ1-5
CASRKVSGSNQPQHF
TGTGCCAGCAGAAAGGTTTCGGGGTCGAATCAGCCCCAGCATTTT
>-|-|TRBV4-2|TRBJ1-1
CASSQDLSAAPAFF
TGTGCCAGCAGCCAAGATCTTTCCGCGGCCCCAGCTTTCTTT
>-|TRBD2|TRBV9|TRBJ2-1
CASSVGGSGLEQFF
TGTGCCAGCAGCGTAGGAGGTAGCGGGCTTGAGCAGTTCTTC
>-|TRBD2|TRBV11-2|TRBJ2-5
CASRQTIAGGRQETQYF
TGTGCCAGCAGACAGACAATAGCGGGAGGGCGTCAAGAGACCCAGTACTTC
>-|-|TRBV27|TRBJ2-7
CASSLTSGYEQYF
TGTGCCAGCAGTTTAACATCGGGCTACGAGCAGTACTTC
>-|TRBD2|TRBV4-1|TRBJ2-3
CASSPELGRATQYF
TGCGCCAGCAGCCCCGAACTGGGGAGGGCTACGCAGTATTTT
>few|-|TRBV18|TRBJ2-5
CASSPSAGIEETQYF
TGTGCCAGCTCACCCTCGGCGGGGATCGAAGAGACCCAGTACTTC
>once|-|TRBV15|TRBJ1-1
CATSRDNGNTEAFF
TGTGCCACCAGCAGAGATAACGGGAACACTGAAGCTTTCTTT
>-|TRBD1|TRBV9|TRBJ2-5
CASSLGQGLGETQYF
TGTGCCAGCAGCCTTGGACAGGGGTTAGGGGAGACCCAGTACTTC
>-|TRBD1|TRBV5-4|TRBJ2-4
CASSSPDREEAKNSQYF
TGTGCCAGCAGCTCGCCGGACAGGGAGGAGGCCAAAAACAGTCAGTACTTC
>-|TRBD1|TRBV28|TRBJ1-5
CASSLSQGVQPQHF
TGTGCCAGCAGTTTATCACAGGGGGTTCAGCCCCAGCATTTT
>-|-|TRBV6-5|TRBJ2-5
CASRDLDSSKETQYF
TGTGCCAGCAGAGACCTCGACAGCTCAAAAGAGACCCAGTACTTC
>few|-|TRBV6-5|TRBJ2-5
CASSSRGGVETQYF
TGTGCCAGCAGCTCCCGTGGAGGGGTAGAGACCCAGTACTTC
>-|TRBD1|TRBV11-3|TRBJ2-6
CASSTHRGPSSGANVLTF
TGTGCCAGCAGCACCCACAGGGGCCCGAGCTCTGGGGCCAACGTCCTGACTTTC
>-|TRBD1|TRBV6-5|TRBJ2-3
CASRDRGTDTQYF
TGTGCCAGCAGGGACAGGGGCACAGATACGCAGTATTTT
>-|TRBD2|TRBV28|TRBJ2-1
CASSASLAGPYNEQFF
TGTGCCAGCAGCGCCTCCTTAGCGGGACCCTACAATGAGCAGTTCTTC
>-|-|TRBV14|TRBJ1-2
CASSQDPGNYGYTF
TGTGCCAGCAGCCAAGATCCCGGGAACTATGGCTACACCTTC
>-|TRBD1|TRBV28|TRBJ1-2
CASSTETMDRLRGYTF
TGTGCCAGCAGTACCGAAACTATGGACAGGTTAAGGGGCTACACCTTC
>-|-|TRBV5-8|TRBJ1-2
CASSFGAPDYGYTF
TGTGCCAGCAGCTTTGGGGCCCCGGACTATGGCTACACCTTC
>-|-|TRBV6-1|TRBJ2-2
CASSRYLSAGELFF
TGTGCCAGCAGTCGCTACCTTAGCGCCGGGGAGCTGTTTTTT
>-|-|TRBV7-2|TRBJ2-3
CASCPSAGTDTQYF
TGTGCCAGCTGTCCCTCAGCGGGCACAGATACGCAGTATTTT
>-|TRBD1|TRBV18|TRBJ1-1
CASSKDRGITEAFF
TGTGCCAGCTCAAAAGACAGGGGGATCACTGAAGCTTTCTTT
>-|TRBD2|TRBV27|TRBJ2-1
CASSISGFYNEQFF
TGTGCCAGCAGTATTAGCGGGTTCTACAATGAGCAGTTCTTC
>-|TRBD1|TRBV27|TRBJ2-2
CASSIGQGVGELFF
TGTGCCAGCAGTATAGGACAGGGGGTCGGGGAGCTGTTTTTT
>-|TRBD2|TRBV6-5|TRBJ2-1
CASRPVREAVNEQFF
TGTGCCAGCAGACCCGTCCGGGAGGCAGTCAATGAGCAGTTCTTC
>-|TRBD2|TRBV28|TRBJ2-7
CASSSDGTSGSWYEQYF
TGTGCCAGCAGTTCTGATGGGACTAGCGGGAGTTGGTACGAGCAGTACTTC
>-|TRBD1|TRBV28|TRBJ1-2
CASSLQGAVSGYTF
TGTGCCAGCAGTCTACAGGGGGCGGTTAGTGGCTACACCTTC
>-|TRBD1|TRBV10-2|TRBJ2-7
CASSESTGAYSYEQYF
TGCGCCAGCAGTGAGTCTACAGGGGCATACTCCTACGAGCAGTACTTC
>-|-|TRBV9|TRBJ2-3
CASSVTGASTDTQYF
TGTGCCAGCAGCGTCACAGGTGCTAGCACAGATACGCAGTATTTT
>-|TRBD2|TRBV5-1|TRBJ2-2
CASSLWERETGELFF
TGCGCCAGCAGCTTGTGGGAGCGGGAGACCGGGGAGCTGTTTTTT
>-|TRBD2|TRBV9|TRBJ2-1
CASSILAGGNEQFF
TGTGCCAGCAGCATACTAGCCGGGGGGAATGAGCAGTTCTTC
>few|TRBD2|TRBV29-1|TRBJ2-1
CSVAGGPLYNEQFF
TGCAGCGTAGCGGGAGGGCCCCTATACAATGAGCAGTTCTTC
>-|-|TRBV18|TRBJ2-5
CASSPLNGETQYF
TGTGCCAGCTCACCACTAAACGGAGAGACCCAGTACTTC